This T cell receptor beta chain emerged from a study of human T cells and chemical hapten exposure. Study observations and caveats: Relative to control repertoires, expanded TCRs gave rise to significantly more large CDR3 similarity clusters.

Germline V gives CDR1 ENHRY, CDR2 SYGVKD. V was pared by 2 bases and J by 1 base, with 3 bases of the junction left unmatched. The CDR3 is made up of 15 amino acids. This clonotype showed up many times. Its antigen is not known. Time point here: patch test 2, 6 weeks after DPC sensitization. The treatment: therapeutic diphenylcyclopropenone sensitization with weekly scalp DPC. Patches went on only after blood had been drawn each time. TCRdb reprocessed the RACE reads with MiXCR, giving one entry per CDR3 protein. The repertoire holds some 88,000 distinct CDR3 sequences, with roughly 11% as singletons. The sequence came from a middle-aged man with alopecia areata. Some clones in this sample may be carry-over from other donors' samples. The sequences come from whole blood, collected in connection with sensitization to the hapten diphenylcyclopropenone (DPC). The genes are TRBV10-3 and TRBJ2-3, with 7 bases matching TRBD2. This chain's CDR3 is CAISESLAGTDTQYF. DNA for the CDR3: TGTGCCATCAGTGAGAGCCTAGCGGGCACAGATACGCAGTATTTT.